The clone carrying this TCR beta chain was seen more than once but under ten times. Antigen specificity is unknown. The V gene's germline CDR1 is SGHDN and CDR2 FVKESK. J was trimmed by 0 bases and V by 1 base; bases with no gene match: 12. This CDR3 has 20 amino acids. These data originate in a study of beta chain features in type 1 diabetes. Study-wide background: No patient-donor differences in age, gender, total cells or subset yield. Study observations and caveats: Patients with type 1 diabetes carried fewer insertions and had more deletions at their VDJ junctions.

One heparinised draw, averaging roughly 0.12 L, was taken per donor. Sorting gave populations that all exceeded 98% purity. Every isolated RNA sample was fully reverse transcribed, so sequencing captured expressed TCRB transcripts. Profiled with immunoSEQ multiplex PCR; TCRdb holds only in-frame clones, not every one. The table includes about 450,000 clones, around 10% detected once. Sample: naive CD4+ T cells from blood. This chain connects TRBV14 to TRBJ2-6, with 7 bases identical to TRBD1. This receptor was taken from a woman aged 18-29 years in good health. CDR3 region: CASSQAPGQLPFSGANVLTF. The DNA for the CDR3 is TGTGCCAGCAGCCAAGCTCCGGGACAGCTCCCTTTCTCTGGGGCCAACGTCCTGACTTTC.